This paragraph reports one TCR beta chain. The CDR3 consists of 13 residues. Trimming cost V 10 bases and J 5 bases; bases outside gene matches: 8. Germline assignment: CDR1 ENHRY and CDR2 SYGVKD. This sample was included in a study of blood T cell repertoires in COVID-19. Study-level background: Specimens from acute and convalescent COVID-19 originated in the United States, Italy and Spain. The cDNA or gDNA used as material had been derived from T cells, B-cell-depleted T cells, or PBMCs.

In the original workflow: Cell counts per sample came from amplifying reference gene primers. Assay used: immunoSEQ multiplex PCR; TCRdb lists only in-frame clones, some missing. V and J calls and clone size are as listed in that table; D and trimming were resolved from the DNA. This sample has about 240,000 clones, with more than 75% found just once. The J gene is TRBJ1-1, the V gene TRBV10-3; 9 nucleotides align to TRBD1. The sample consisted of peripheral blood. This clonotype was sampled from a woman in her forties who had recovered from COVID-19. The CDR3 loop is CATVTGGGTEAFF. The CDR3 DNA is TGTGCCACCGTGACAGGGGGGGGTACTGAAGCTTTCTTT.